Presented here are 31 T cell receptor beta chains from one specimen sequenced in a study of T cell repertoires in cytomegalovirus infection. The antigens of these receptors remain unknown. MiXCR, run by TCRdb on the reads, gives a single entry per CDR3 protein. The table records about 52,000 distinct CDR3 sequences, about 20% of them present only once. Source: CD8+ T cells from cultured PBMCs, taken from culture after CMV antigen stimulation. Every receptor here comes from a human donor in good health (CMV status not recorded). Some clones in this sample may be carry-over from other donors' samples.

This clonotype was counted between two and nine times. The chain links TRBV7-2 to TRBJ1-2; 9 bases map to TRBD1. CDR1 is SGHTA and CDR2 is FQGNSA in the germline V gene. The CDR3 extends over 15 amino acids. The trim removed 5 bases at V and 6 bases at J, leaving 10 bases unmatched. The CDR3 reads CASSPDVGTGNGYTF. In DNA, the CDR3 is TGTGCCAGCAGCCCGGACGTTGGGACAGGGAATGGCTACACCTTC.

The sample holds a few counts of this clonotype. The genes are TRBV7-4 and TRBJ2-7, with 10 bases matching TRBD1. The length of the CDR3 is 17 residues. CDR1 and CDR2 (germline): SGHVT, SQSDAQ. V lost 5 bases and J lost 6; bases outside the gene matches: 16. The CDR3 DNA follows: TGTGCCAGCAGCCGACCCGACAGGGGGCGGCGGACTTGCGAGCAGTACTTC. Protein product: CASSRPDRGRRTCEQYF.

This clonotype has just a few counts. The chain combines TRBV27 with TRBJ2-5, with D maybe TRBD2 (5 bases). Germline CDR1 and CDR2: MNHEY and SMNVEV (reference sequence). V was pared by 1 base and J by 3 bases, with 6 bases between. The CDR3 sequence is 13 residues long. The CDR3 region has the DNA TGTGCCAGCAGTTTATTCGGGGAAGAGACCCAGTACTTC. Translation gives CASSLFGEETQYF.

This clonotype was seen only a few times. The chain combines TRBV4-1 with TRBJ2-1; D may be TRBD1 (6 bases). Germline V lookup: CDR1 MGHRA, CDR2 YSYEKL. This CDR3 is 16 amino acids long. The ends were cut back, 3 bases at V and 7 bases at J, with 19 bases in the middle. This chain's CDR3 is CASSHKGTHSWNEQFF. The CDR3, as DNA: TGCGCCAGCAGCCACAAAGGGACACACAGTTGGAATGAGCAGTTCTTC.

The chain combines TRBV7-2 with TRBJ1-4, with D possibly matching TRBD1 (5 bases). CDR3 length: 15 residues. V was clipped by 4 bases and J by 6 bases, with 15 bases between them. Germline values: CDR1 SGHTA, CDR2 FQGNSA. The CDR3 DNA reads as TGTGCCAGCAGCTCCGGGGACGGGTGGGATGAAAAACTGTTTTTT. It specifies CASSSGDGWDEKLFF.

The CDR3 is CASSSRVGKETQYF. The DNA of the CDR3 is TGTGCCAGCAGTTCTCGGGTGGGGAAAGAGACCCAGTACTTC. This chain joins TRBV7-8 and TRBJ2-5; D uncertain. CDR3 length: 14 residues. Trimming pared 6 bases from V and 3 bases from J, leaving 14 bases between. Germline V lookup: CDR1 SGHVS, CDR2 FQNEAQ.

This clonotype turned up a few times. This chain links TRBV7-2 with TRBJ1-4; 7 nucleotides agree with TRBD1. After removal of 3 bases from V and 5 bases from J, the junction contained 6 bases not matched to a gene. Per germline, CDR1 SGHTA and CDR2 FQGNSA. The CDR3 has 15 amino acids. CDR3 region: CASSLLRDRNEKLFF. The CDR3 nucleotides read TGTGCCAGCAGCTTGCTCCGGGACAGAAATGAAAAACTGTTTTTT.

The chain is built from TRBV6-1 and TRBJ2-5, with TRBD2 matching over 7 bases. The ends lost 1 base at V and 3 bases at J; junction bases unmatched: 14. CDR3 length: 18 residues. Looked up from germline, CDR1 is MNHNS and CDR2 is SASEGT. Here the CDR3 reads CASSEELGRAVAKETQYF. CDR3 DNA sequence: TGTGCCAGCAGTGAAGAGCTGGGGAGGGCAGTAGCAAAAGAGACCCAGTACTTC.

This clonotype has only a few counts. The chain employs TRBV10-3 and TRBJ2-1; TRBD2 agrees at 8 bases. The germline CDR1 and CDR2 sequences are ENHRY and SYGVKD. Trimming took 11 bases from V and 0 from J; bases not matched to a gene: 9. The CDR3 runs 15 residues. The CDR3 reads CASRLAKGSYNEQFF. The CDR3 DNA is TGTGCCTCCCGACTAGCGAAAGGCTCCTACAATGAGCAGTTCTTC.

This clonotype was seen a few times. This sequence joins TRBV12-3 or TRBV12-4 and TRBJ2-7; 7 bases align to TRBD1. V gave up 7 bases and J gave up 0 bases; unmatched junction bases: 6. The CDR3 extends over 14 amino acids. CDR3 nucleotides: TGTGCCAGCAACGAAGGGGGCTACTCCTACGAGCAGTACTTC. Residues: CASNEGGYSYEQYF.

The chain recombines TRBV7-9 with TRBJ2-5, with unresolved D. Trimming cost V 0 bases and J 0 bases, with 11 bases left between them. The CDR3 length is 16 residues. Germline CDR1 SEHNR, CDR2 FQNEAQ (reference sequence). CDR3 protein: CASSLALGLYQETQYF. The CDR3 DNA sequence: TGTGCCAGCAGCTTAGCGTTAGGCCTGTACCAAGAGACCCAGTACTTC.

The J gene is TRBJ2-5, the V gene TRBV6-1; D gene uncertain. This CDR3 region has 17 residues. Germline CDR1 and CDR2: MNHNS and SASEGT. The V end lost 4 bases, the J end lost 0 bases, and 18 bases lay between the germline ends. CDR3 sequence (DNA): TGTGCCAGCAGTGGTAGGGCTTTGGCCTTGTACCAAGAGACCCAGTACTTC. Protein: CASSGRALALYQETQYF.

The chain carries TRBV7-6 and TRBJ1-2, with unresolved D. CDR1 and CDR2 from the germline V gene are SGHVS and FNYEAQ. Trimming removed 2 bases at V and 8 bases at J, with 15 bases between. This CDR3 region has 14 residues. CDR3 amino acids: CASSLLGGGHGYTF. The CDR3 DNA is TGTGCCAGCAGCTTATTAGGCGGTGGGCACGGCTACACCTTC.

This clonotype was seen more than once but under ten times. V usage is TRBV4-1 and J usage is TRBJ1-6; no clear D gene. This CDR3 is 11 amino acids long. In germline, CDR1 is MGHRA, CDR2 YSYEKL. Trimming removed 5 bases at V and 7 bases at J, with 3 bases between. The CDR3 DNA reads TGCGCCAGCAGCGGGAATTCACCCCTCCACTTT. Protein sequence: CASSGNSPLHF.

The chain couples TRBV23-1 to TRBJ2-3; 8 bases line up with TRBD1. TRBV23-1 is treated as an ORF (open reading frame) with a function not yet certain. With 6 bases clipped from V and 1 base from J, the junction kept 3 bases outside the gene matches. This CDR3 has 14 residues. The CDR3 protein is CASRTTGGTDTQYF. The CDR3 DNA sequence: TGCGCCAGCAGGACGACAGGGGGCACAGATACGCAGTATTTT.

V usage is TRBV2 and J usage is TRBJ1-4; 9 nucleotides match TRBD1. The germline V gene has CDR1 SNHLY and CDR2 FYNNEI. V shed 6 bases and J 5 bases; nucleotides not matched to a gene: 4. The CDR3 sequence is 14 residues long. The CDR3, as DNA: TGTGCCAGCAGCGCCGGGACAGGGAATGAAAAACTGTTTTTT. This gives the protein CASSAGTGNEKLFF.

The rearrangement uses TRBV11-2 and TRBJ2-3, with 8 nucleotides matching TRBD2. The CDR3 has 15 amino acids. Per germline, CDR1 SGHAT and CDR2 FQNNGV. With V trimmed by 7 bases and J by 3 bases, 9 bases remained unmatched. CDR3 nucleotide sequence: TGTGCCAGCAACTTCCACGGGGGGGTGACAGATACGCAGTATTTT. Translating it yields CASNFHGGVTDTQYF.

This clonotype has at least ten counts. V usage is TRBV7-6 and J usage is TRBJ2-7, with D perhaps TRBD2 (6 bases). V lost 1 base to trimming and J lost 5 bases, with 12 bases between them. The germline V gene has CDR1 SGHVS and CDR2 FNYEAQ. The CDR3 loop spans 14 amino acids. CDR3 DNA: TGTGCCAGCAGCTTAGGGGCGGGGCCCGACGAGCAGTACTTC. Protein: CASSLGAGPDEQYF.

V and J are TRBV10-3 and TRBJ1-5; D is possibly TRBD1 (5 bases). Looked up from germline, CDR1 is ENHRY and CDR2 is SYGVKD. The CDR3 length is 14 residues. V shed 6 bases and J shed 6 bases, with 15 bases lying between them. The CDR3 DNA is TGTGCCATCAGCGAAACAGGAATGGGTCAGCCCCAGCATTTT. As protein: CAISETGMGQPQHF.

V is TRBV7-2 and J is TRBJ2-7; 7 nucleotides agree with TRBD1. CDR1 and CDR2 from the germline V gene are SGHTA and FQGNSA. The ends lost 5 bases at V and 0 bases at J; junction bases unmatched: 4. The CDR3 contains 14 residues. The CDR3 reads CASSMGQRSYEQYF. The CDR3 bases are TGTGCCAGCAGCATGGGACAGCGCTCCTACGAGCAGTACTTC.

V is TRBV6-6 and J is TRBJ1-2, with D possibly matching TRBD1 (5 bases). The CDR3 sequence is 15 residues long. V was trimmed by 6 bases and J by 4 bases, leaving 18 bases between them. Germline CDR1 is MNHNY and CDR2 is SVGAGI (reference sequence). In DNA, the CDR3 is TGTGCCAGCAGGGAGAATCCGGGACGGATCTATGGCTACACCTTC. It is translated as CASRENPGRIYGYTF.

V and J are TRBV7-8 and TRBJ2-7; no definite D call. CDR1 SGHVS and CDR2 FQNEAQ come from the germline V gene. V was trimmed by 5 bases and J by 4 bases, leaving 6 bases between them. The CDR3 length is 11 residues. The CDR3 sequence is CASSPRYEQYF. Written as DNA, the CDR3 is TGTGCCAGCAGCCCTCGGTACGAGCAGTACTTC.

This clonotype was counted once. The gene calls are TRBV30 and TRBJ1-5; weak D call: TRBD1 (6 bases). This CDR3 region has 15 residues. Germline-derived CDR1 and CDR2 are GTSNPN and SVGIG (reference sequence). Trimming removed 3 bases at V and 3 bases at J, with 15 bases between. The CDR3 DNA follows: TGTGCCTGGAGCGCCGGGACAAGCCTCAATCAGCCCCAGCATTTT. Translated: CAWSAGTSLNQPQHF.

This CDR3 is CASSLEDGATNEKLFF. In nucleotides, the CDR3 is TGTGCCAGCAGCTTAGAGGACGGGGCGACTAATGAAAAACTGTTTTTT. The chain couples TRBV7-6 to TRBJ1-4; a possible D gene is TRBD1 (5 bases). The CDR3 has 16 amino acids. From germline, CDR1 is SGHVS and CDR2 FNYEAQ. With 1 base removed from V and 2 bases from J, the gap between germline ends came to 11 bases.

There are a few counts of this clonotype. The gene calls are TRBV4-2 and TRBJ1-5; no definite D call. With 0 bases removed from V and 3 bases from J, the gap between germline ends came to 6 bases. Germline V gene data show CDR1 as LGHNA and CDR2 as YNFKEQ. The CDR3 runs 14 residues. The CDR3 loop reads CASSQEGPNQPQHF. The CDR3, as DNA: TGTGCCAGCAGCCAAGAGGGCCCCAATCAGCCCCAGCATTTT.

In its sample, this clonotype was seen a few times. V gene TRBV7-8 combines with J gene TRBJ1-1, with D maybe TRBD1 (5 bases). V was shortened by 1 base and J by 5 bases, with 14 bases between the two germline ends. The CDR3 runs to 15 residues. Germline V gene sequence: CDR1 SGHVS, CDR2 FQNEAQ. The DNA for the CDR3 is TGTGCCAGCAGCTTAGTCACAGGATTGAGGACTGAAGCTTTCTTT. Its protein is CASSLVTGLRTEAFF.

The rearrangement joins TRBV20-1 to TRBJ2-3; 8 positions agree with TRBD2. The CDR3 spans 15 residues. V dropped 4 bases and J dropped 2; count of bases not matched to a gene: 8. Germline assignment: CDR1 DFQATT and CDR2 SNEGSKA (reference sequence). The CDR3 coding sequence is TGCAGTGCTATCCAGCCTAGCGGGTTCACAGATACGCAGTATTTT. It is translated as CSAIQPSGFTDTQYF.

V and J are TRBV12-3 or TRBV12-4 and TRBJ1-4, with a possible D match to TRBD1 (6 bases). V dropped 1 base and J dropped 7 bases, with 16 bases sitting between them. The CDR3 sequence is 16 residues long. CDR3 residues: CASSLGAAGVGEKLFF. CDR3 DNA sequence: TGTGCCAGCAGTTTAGGAGCGGCAGGGGTCGGTGAAAAACTGTTTTTT.

The genes are TRBV6-5 and TRBJ1-5, with D perhaps matching TRBD1 (5 bases). This CDR3 comprises 14 residues. Trimming took 8 bases from V and 2 from J, leaving 13 bases between them. Germline V lookup: CDR1 MNHEY, CDR2 SVGAGI. Written as DNA, the CDR3 is TGTGCCAGCTGCCCTCGGGACGGCAATCAGCCCCAGCATTTT. It translates to CASCPRDGNQPQHF.

This clonotype was seen a handful of times. The chain uses TRBV30 and TRBJ1-1; D gene unclear. With 4 bases removed from V and 1 base from J, the gap between germline ends came to 13 bases. Germline lookup yields CDR1 GTSNPN and CDR2 SVGIG (reference sequence). CDR3 length equals 14 residues. CDR3 in DNA: TGTGCCTGGACCCCCGGACCGACGAACACTGAAGCTTTCTTT. Its protein is CAWTPGPTNTEAFF.

The table lists this clonotype with a count of one. The chain carries TRBV6-5 and TRBJ2-3; 11 nucleotides line up with TRBD1. With V trimmed by 4 bases and J by 4 bases, 7 bases remained unmatched. The CDR3 is 16 amino acids. Per germline, CDR1 MNHEY and CDR2 SVGAGI. The CDR3 loop reads CASSSWTGGVADTQYF. For the CDR3, the DNA is TGTGCCAGCAGTTCGTGGACAGGGGGCGTCGCAGATACGCAGTATTTT.